These 31 T cell receptor beta chains share one sample of origin, sequenced in a study of OX40 agonist ivuxolimab in advanced cancers. TCRdb's table, derived via immunoSEQ multiplex PCR, lists solely in-frame clones and lacks some. The table records approximately 49,000 clones, about 83% of them present only once. The input for sequencing was CD4+ or CD8+ T cells sorted from blood, taken in a trial of the OX40 agonist ivuxolimab. These receptors were obtained from an adult with an advanced solid tumor such as melanoma, head and neck, liver or kidney cancer.

This chain links TRBV5-1 with TRBJ2-3; 14 bases match TRBD2. Unmatched junction bases numbered 6, after V lost 0 bases and J lost 6 bases. Germline V lookup: CDR1 SGHRS, CDR2 YFSETQ. The CDR3 extends over 17 amino acids. Here the CDR3 DNA reads TGCGCCAGCAGCTTGGGGTCGGGACTAGCGGGGGCGGATACGCAGTATTTT. It is translated as CASSLGSGLAGADTQYF.

This clone was counted a single time. The V and J genes are TRBV4-2 and TRBJ1-2; 7 positions agree with TRBD1. The CDR3 extends over 17 amino acids. The germline V gene has CDR1 LGHNA and CDR2 YNFKEQ. The trim removed 1 base at V and 5 bases at J, leaving 13 bases unmatched. Here the CDR3 DNA reads TGTGCCAGCAGCCAAGCTATAATGAGGGGGCGCGGGTATGGCTACACCTTC. It translates to CASSQAIMRGRGYGYTF.

This clone was detected only a few times. This rearrangement joins TRBV11-2 to TRBJ1-6; the D is unclear. Between the trimmed V and J ends, which lost 4 bases and 7 bases, there was a span of 11 bases. The CDR3 totals 14 residues. The V gene's germline CDR1 is SGHAT and CDR2 FQNNGV. The CDR3 DNA reads as TGTGCCAGCAGCTCGGTGGTCGGGAATTCACCCCTCCACTTT. It specifies CASSSVVGNSPLHF.

This clone was recorded a few times. The gene calls are TRBV6-5 and TRBJ2-6; D is undetermined. The V gene lost 0 bases and the J gene lost 2 bases, with 8 bases spanning the gap. CDR3 length: 16 amino acids. CDR1 is MNHEY and CDR2 is SVGAGI in the germline V gene. The CDR3 protein is CASSYSQQTGANVLTF. The CDR3 coding sequence is TGTGCCAGCAGTTACTCGCAGCAAACTGGGGCCAACGTCCTGACTTTC.

The chain combines TRBV4-1 with TRBJ2-3; 8 positions agree with TRBD1. CDR1 is MGHRA, CDR2 YSYEKL, per germline. V trimming: 2 bases; J trimming: 1 base; junction bases outside the gene matches: 11. This CDR3 is built from 18 residues. Written as DNA, the CDR3 is TGCGCCAGCAGCCAACAGCCGTTTCTCAGGGGGCGCACAGATACGCAGTATTTT. Encoded protein: CASSQQPFLRGRTDTQYF.

The chain joins TRBV19 to TRBJ2-1, with TRBD1 identical over 10 bases. The CDR3 is 15 residues long. Germline V gene sequence: CDR1 LNHDA, CDR2 SQIVND (reference sequence). V lost 5 bases and J lost 6; bases outside the gene matches: 7. CDR3 bases: TGTGCCAGTAGTTGGACAGGGGGTGGCCCCAATGAGCAGTTCTTC. As protein: CASSWTGGGPNEQFF. The entire variable domain, with the rest obtained from reference TRBV19 and TRBJ2-1, is as follows: DGGITQSPKYLFRKEGQNVTLSCEQNLNHDAMYWYRQDPGQGLRLIYYSQIVNDFQKGDIAEGYSVSREKKESFPLTVTSAQKNPTAFYLCASSWTGGGPNEQFFGPGTRLTVL.

V and J are TRBV9 and TRBJ2-1, with D unclear. Germline V gives CDR1 SGDLS, CDR2 YYNGEE. CDR3 length: 15 amino acids. V lost 2 bases and J 7 bases, leaving 16 bases between the germline ends. The CDR3 sequence is CASSVVQEMGNEQFF. CDR3 nucleotide sequence: TGTGCCAGCAGCGTCGTCCAGGAGATGGGGAATGAGCAGTTCTTC.

This chain joins TRBV19 and TRBJ2-1, with 9 bases matching TRBD1. The CDR3 is 15 amino acids. V lost 5 bases, J lost 9 bases, and 11 bases stayed unmatched. The germline V gene encodes CDR1 LNHDA and CDR2 SQIVND (reference sequence). DNA for the CDR3: TGTGCCAGTAGTTCGACAGGGGGGGGAGTGGGTGAGCAGTTCTTC. Protein product: CASSSTGGGVGEQFF.

The V gene is TRBV25-1, the J gene TRBJ2-3; D is uncertain. Trimming pared 8 bases from V and 1 base from J, leaving 13 bases between. The CDR3 runs 14 residues. Per germline, CDR1 MGHDK and CDR2 SYGVNS. The CDR3 coding sequence is TGTGCCAGCGGCGATAGGTTCGGCACAGATACGCAGTATTTT. Amino acids: CASGDRFGTDTQYF.

Concerning this clone: The junction departs from germline at one end; a sequencing error may be responsible. The rearrangement joins TRBV7-7 to TRBJ2-1; tentative D call: TRBD2 (6 bases). Per the germline V gene, CDR1 is SSHAT and CDR2 is FNYEAQ (reference sequence). CDR3 length equals 15 residues. The CDR3 is CASSLAREVYNEQFF. The CDR3, as DNA: TGTGCTAGCAGCTTAGCCAGGGAGGTCTACAATGAGCAGTTCTTC.

The sample holds one count of this clone. This chain links TRBV19 with TRBJ2-6; D not certain. Germline V CDR1 and CDR2: LNHDA, SQIVND (reference sequence). The CDR3 totals 15 residues. V lost 6 bases, J lost 4 bases, and 13 bases lay in between. As DNA, the CDR3 is TGTGCCAGTAGACATTCTTTAGTGGGGGCCAACGTCCTGACTTTC. Its translation: CASRHSLVGANVLTF. Full variable domain (outside the CDR3, taken from reference TRBV19 and TRBJ2-6): DGGITQSPKYLFRKEGQNVTLSCEQNLNHDAMYWYRQDPGQGLRLIYYSQIVNDFQKGDIAEGYSVSREKKESFPLTVTSAQKNPTAFYLCASRHSLVGANVLTFGAGSRLTVL.

CDR3 sequence: CASSSYSLGEQYF. The CDR3 nucleotides are TGTGCCAGCAGCTCCTACTCGCTGGGCGAGCAGTACTTC. This chain joins TRBV5-6 and TRBJ2-7, with D unresolved. This CDR3 is 13 amino acids long. Germline-derived CDR1 and CDR2 are SGHDT and YYEEEE. Trimming pared 3 bases from V and 6 bases from J, leaving 13 bases between.

The rearrangement joins TRBV19 to TRBJ1-1; TRBD1 might be the D (5 bases). The germline CDR1 and CDR2 sequences are LNHDA and SQIVND (reference sequence). V was clipped by 3 bases and J by 0 bases, with 8 bases between them. CDR3 length: 14 amino acids. CDR3 region: CASSMGRLNTEAFF. The CDR3 region has the DNA TGTGCCAGTAGTATGGGGCGCCTGAACACTGAAGCTTTCTTT.

The CDR3 sequence is CASSFNGGWDEQFF. Here the CDR3 DNA reads TGTGCCAGCAGCTTTAACGGGGGGTGGGATGAGCAGTTCTTC. The gene calls are TRBV7-2 and TRBJ2-1, with 7 bases fitting TRBD2. Germline CDR1 SGHTA, CDR2 FQGNSA. V lost 3 bases, J lost 8 bases, and 7 bases stayed unmatched. CDR3 length: 14 amino acids.

This clone was seen a few times. The CDR3: CASSLQQGAGTEAFF. The DNA for the CDR3 is TGTGCCAGCAGCCTTCAACAGGGGGCCGGCACTGAAGCTTTCTTT. The gene calls are TRBV7-2 and TRBJ1-1, with 9 bases that match TRBD1. This CDR3 comprises 15 residues. Germline V CDR1 and CDR2: SGHTA, FQGNSA. V was clipped by 5 bases and J by 4 bases; unmatched bases: 8.

V and J are TRBV19 and TRBJ2-1; D unclear. The CDR3 sequence is 11 residues long. Germline CDR1 reads LNHDA; CDR2 reads SQIVND (reference sequence). Trimming cost V 8 bases and J 4 bases, with 6 bases left between them. In DNA form, the CDR3 reads TGTGCCAGTCTAGAGTACAATGAGCAGTTCTTC. It codes for CASLEYNEQFF.

J is TRBJ1-5 and V is TRBV19, with 7 bases fitting TRBD1. CDR3 length: 17 residues. Germline CDR1 LNHDA, CDR2 SQIVND (reference sequence). J lost 2 bases, V lost 3 bases, and 10 bases had no gene match. The CDR3 loop reads CASSIWQGDVGNQPQHF. Here the CDR3 DNA reads TGTGCCAGTAGTATCTGGCAGGGGGACGTTGGCAATCAGCCCCAGCATTTT.

This clone was observed a handful of times. Other DNA sequences in this sample translate to the same CDR3. The chain uses TRBV18 and TRBJ1-3; D is unclear. V lost 1 base and J lost 0, with 4 bases in between. The CDR3 is made up of 14 amino acids. Germline lookup yields CDR1 KGHSH and CDR2 LQKENI. The CDR3 nucleotides read TGTGCCAGCTCACCACAAGGCTCTGGAAACACCATATATTTT. Translated: CASSPQGSGNTIYF.

In the case of this clone: This specimen includes other DNA sequences encoding the same CDR3. The chain carries TRBV5-4 and TRBJ1-4; TRBD1 aligns across 9 bases. From germline, CDR1 is SGHNT and CDR2 YYREEE (reference sequence). Unmatched junction bases numbered 6, after V lost 4 bases and J lost 8 bases. There are 14 residues in the CDR3. The CDR3 is CASSLDRGSEKLFF. The DNA for the CDR3 is TGTGCCAGCAGCCTCGACAGGGGGTCGGAAAAACTGTTTTTT.

Points on this clone: The junction does not match germline at one end; this may be a read error. J is TRBJ2-5 and V is TRBV5-3; D possibly corresponds to TRBD1 (5 bases). TRBV5-3 is an ORF, with its function uncertain. The CDR3 extends over 14 amino acids. The CDR3 here is CASSLASSRVAQYF. As DNA, the CDR3 is TGTGCCAGCAGCTTGGCCAGCTCCAGGGTGGCCCAGTACTTC.

V usage is TRBV18 and J usage is TRBJ2-3; TRBD1 agrees at 8 bases. Germline V lookup: CDR1 KGHSH, CDR2 LQKENI. The V gene end was trimmed by 2 bases and the J gene end by 4 bases; junction bases not matched to a gene: 5. This CDR3 region has 15 residues. The CDR3 loop reads CASSPTGGFADTQYF. In DNA, the CDR3 is TGTGCCAGCTCACCAACAGGGGGATTCGCAGATACGCAGTATTTT. The full variable domain, its missing parts supplied by reference TRBV18 and TRBJ2-3, is NAGVMQNPRHLVRRRGQEARLRCSPMKGHSHVYWYRQLPEEGLKFMVYLQKENIIDESGMPKERFSAEFPKEGPSILRIQQVVRGDSAAYFCASSPTGGFADTQYFGPGTRLTVL.

This chain uses TRBV7-2 with TRBJ2-1; TRBD2 is a possible D gene (5 bases). The V end lost 2 bases, the J end lost 2 bases, and 10 bases lay between the germline ends. This CDR3 contains 15 residues. Germline V gene data show CDR1 as SGHTA and CDR2 as FQGNSA. CDR3 DNA sequence: TGTGCCAGCAGCTTAAGCAGCGGAACCTACAATGAGCAGTTCTTC. The encoded protein is CASSLSSGTYNEQFF.

This clone has just one count. CDR3 sequence (DNA): TGTGCCAGCAGCGAGTGGCTTATGAACACTGAAGCTTTCTTT. Translating gives CASSEWLMNTEAFF. This rearrangement joins TRBV7-9 to TRBJ1-1; D gene uncertain. CDR1 and CDR2 from the germline V gene are SEHNR and FQNEAQ (reference sequence). This CDR3 comprises 14 residues. Between the trimmed V and J ends, which lost 5 bases and 0 bases, there was a span of 10 bases.

The V call is TRBV11-2, the J call TRBJ2-1; no firm D call. Germline lookup yields CDR1 SGHAT and CDR2 FQNNGV. The CDR3 sequence is 13 residues long. Between the trimmed V and J ends, which lost 5 bases and 3 bases, there was a span of 8 bases. In DNA form, the CDR3 reads TGTGCCAGCAGCCCACCGGGCTACAATGAGCAGTTCTTC. Protein: CASSPPGYNEQFF.

This chain connects TRBV9 to TRBJ2-7; D is perhaps TRBD1 (5 bases). This CDR3 region has 14 residues. Germline V gene sequence: CDR1 SGDLS, CDR2 YYNGEE. V was trimmed by 0 bases and J by 3 bases, leaving 10 bases between them. The CDR3 loop reads CASSVAGQGYEQYF. Written as DNA, the CDR3 is TGTGCCAGCAGCGTAGCCGGTCAGGGCTACGAGCAGTACTTC.

CDR3: CASSAGTVQETQYF. In DNA, the CDR3 is TGCGCCAGCAGCGCCGGGACAGTTCAAGAGACCCAGTACTTC. The chain uses TRBV5-1 and TRBJ2-5, with TRBD1 matching 7 bases. J gave up 2 bases and V 4 bases, and 5 bases lay outside the gene matches. The CDR3 loop spans 14 amino acids. Per the germline V gene, CDR1 is SGHRS and CDR2 is YFSETQ. Full variable domain (rest looked up from reference TRBV5-1 and TRBJ2-5): KAGVTQTPRYLIKTRGQQVTLSCSPISGHRSVSWYQQTPGQGLQFLFEYFSETQRNKGNFPGRFSGRQFSNSRSEMNVSTLELGDSALYLCASSAGTVQETQYFGPGTRLLVL.

The sample holds one count of this clone. The genes are TRBV7-6 and TRBJ2-5; D possibly uses TRBD1 or TRBD2 (6 bases each). CDR3 length: 16 residues. CDR1 and CDR2 from the germline V gene are SGHVS and FNYEAQ. The germline V and J ends were trimmed by 2 bases and 3 bases, with 16 bases remaining between them. CDR3 region: CASSLMGGGREETQYF. The CDR3 coding sequence is TGTGCCAGCAGCTTAATGGGGGGCGGTAGGGAAGAGACCCAGTACTTC.

CDR3 bases: TGCGCCAGCAGCTGGTCACAGGACACCCCGGGGGGCTACACCTTC. Amino acid sequence: CASSWSQDTPGGYTF. The chain recombines TRBV5-1 with TRBJ1-2, with D possibly matching TRBD1 (5 bases). CDR1 is SGHRS, CDR2 YFSETQ, per germline. The CDR3 loop spans 15 amino acids. V lost 3 bases and J lost 8, with 20 bases in between.

The V and J genes are TRBV7-2 and TRBJ2-7; no definite D call. Trimming removed 2 bases from V and 4 bases from J, with 15 bases in between. Germline CDR1 is SGHTA and CDR2 is FQGNSA. This CDR3 region has 15 residues. CDR3 DNA sequence: TGTGCCAGCAGCTTACGTTGGGCAGGAGAATACGAGCAGTACTTC. It yields the protein CASSLRWAGEYEQYF.

The chain joins TRBV2 to TRBJ1-2; D is unresolved. The V and J ends lost 3 bases and 8 bases respectively, with 10 bases between them. The CDR3 sequence is 12 residues long. Germline CDR1 SNHLY, CDR2 FYNNEI. CDR3: CASSDAGLGYTF. For the CDR3, the DNA is TGTGCCAGCAGTGACGCCGGCCTGGGCTACACCTTC.

J is TRBJ2-7 and V is TRBV4-1; D is undetermined. This CDR3 region has 13 residues. V lost 1 base and J lost 4, with 8 bases in between. Germline loops: CDR1 MGHRA, CDR2 YSYEKL. CDR3: CASSQARLYEQYF. The CDR3 DNA is TGCGCCAGCAGCCAAGCCCGGCTATACGAGCAGTACTTC.